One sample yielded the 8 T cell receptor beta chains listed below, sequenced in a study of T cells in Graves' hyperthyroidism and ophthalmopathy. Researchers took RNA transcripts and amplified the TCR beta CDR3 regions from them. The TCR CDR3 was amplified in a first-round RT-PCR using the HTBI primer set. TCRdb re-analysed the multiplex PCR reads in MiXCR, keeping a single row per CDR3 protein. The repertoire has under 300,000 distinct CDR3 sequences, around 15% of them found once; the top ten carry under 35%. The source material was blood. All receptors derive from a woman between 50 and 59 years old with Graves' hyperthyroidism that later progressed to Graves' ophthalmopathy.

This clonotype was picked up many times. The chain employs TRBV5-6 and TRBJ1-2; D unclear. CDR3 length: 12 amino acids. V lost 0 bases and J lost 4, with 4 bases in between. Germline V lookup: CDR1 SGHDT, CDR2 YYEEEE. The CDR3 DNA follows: TGTGCCAGCAGCTTGGTCGGCTATGGCTACACCTTC. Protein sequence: CASSLVGYGYTF.

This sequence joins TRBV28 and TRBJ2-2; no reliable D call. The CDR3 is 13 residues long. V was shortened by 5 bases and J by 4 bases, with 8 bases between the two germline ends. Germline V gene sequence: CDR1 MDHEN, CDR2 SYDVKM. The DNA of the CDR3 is TGTGCCAGCAGTGTCCAGAGCACCGGGGAGCTGTTTTTT. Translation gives CASSVQSTGELFF.

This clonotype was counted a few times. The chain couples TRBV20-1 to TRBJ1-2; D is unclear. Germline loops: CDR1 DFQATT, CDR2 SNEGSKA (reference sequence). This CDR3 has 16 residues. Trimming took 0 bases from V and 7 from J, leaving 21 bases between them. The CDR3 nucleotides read TGCAGTGCTAGAGAGATGGGCTTATTGAGATCGCCTGGCTACACCTTC. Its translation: CSAREMGLLRSPGYTF.

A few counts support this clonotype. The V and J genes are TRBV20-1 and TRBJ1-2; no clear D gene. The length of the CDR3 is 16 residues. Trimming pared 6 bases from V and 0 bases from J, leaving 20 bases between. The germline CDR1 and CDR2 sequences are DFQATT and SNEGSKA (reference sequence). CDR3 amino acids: CSADVTRAETNYGYTF. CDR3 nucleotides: TGCAGTGCGGACGTGACAAGAGCAGAAACTAACTATGGCTACACCTTC.

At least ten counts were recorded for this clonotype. CDR3 DNA: TGTGCCAGCGCCCCAACGGGGGGAAGGCACATTCAGTACTTC. Translated: CASAPTGGRHIQYF. V and J are TRBV28 and TRBJ2-4, with 7 bases identical to TRBD2. Trimming removed 8 bases from V and 8 bases from J; junction bases left unmatched: 12. Germline V lookup: CDR1 MDHEN, CDR2 SYDVKM. The CDR3 sequence is 14 residues long. The whole variable domain, remainder taken from reference TRBV28 and TRBJ2-4, is DVKVTQSSRYLVKRTGEKVFLECVQDMDHENMFWYRQDPGLGLRLIYFSYDVKMKEKGDIPEGYSVSREKKERFSLILESASTNQTSMYLCASAPTGGRHIQYFGAGTRLSVL.

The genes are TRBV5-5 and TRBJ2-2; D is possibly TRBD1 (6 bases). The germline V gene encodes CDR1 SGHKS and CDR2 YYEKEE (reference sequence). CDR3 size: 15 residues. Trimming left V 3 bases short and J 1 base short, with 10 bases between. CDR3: CASSSRTENTGELFF. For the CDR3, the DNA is TGTGCCAGCAGCTCCCGGACAGAGAACACCGGGGAGCTGTTTTTT.

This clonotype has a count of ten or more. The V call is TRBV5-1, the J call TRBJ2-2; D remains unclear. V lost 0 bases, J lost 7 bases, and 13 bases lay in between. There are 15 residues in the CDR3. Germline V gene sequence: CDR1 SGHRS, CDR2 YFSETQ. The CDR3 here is CASSLVPEAGGELFF. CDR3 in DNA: TGCGCCAGCAGCTTGGTGCCAGAAGCAGGCGGGGAGCTGTTTTTT. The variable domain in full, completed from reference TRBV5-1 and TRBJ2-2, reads KAGVTQTPRYLIKTRGQQVTLSCSPISGHRSVSWYQQTPGQGLQFLFEYFSETQRNKGNFPGRFSGRQFSNSRSEMNVSTLELGDSALYLCASSLVPEAGGELFFGEGSRLTVL.

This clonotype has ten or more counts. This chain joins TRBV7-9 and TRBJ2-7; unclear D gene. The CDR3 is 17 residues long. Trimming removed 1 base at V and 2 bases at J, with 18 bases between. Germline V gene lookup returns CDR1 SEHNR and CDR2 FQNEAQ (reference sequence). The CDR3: CASSLVLDRCPTYEQYF. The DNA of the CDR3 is TGTGCCAGCAGCTTAGTTCTCGACCGTTGCCCTACCTACGAGCAGTACTTC.